The clone carrying this T cell receptor (beta chain) appeared a single time. Its antigen remains unidentified. This specimen belongs to a study of shared clonotypes between healthy human individuals. Whole-study results and caveats: Relative to their counterparts shared across all four donors, non-shared clonotypes exhibited diminished generation probabilities.

Here immunoSEQ multiplex PCR was the method, and the copy in TCRdb shows in-frame clones only, minus some. The sample has some 1,400,000 clones; around 97% are singletons. Trimming shortened V by 5 bases and J by 5 bases, and 16 bases separated the two germline ends. The CDR3 runs 14 residues. CDR1 and CDR2 (germline): ENHRY, SYGVKD. Material for sequencing was naive CD4+ T cells sorted from blood. This sample's subset: CD45RA+ positively selected. The chain joins TRBV10-3 to TRBJ2-7, with D possibly matching TRBD2 (6 bases). The source of this sequence is a young man in good health. CDR3 in DNA: TGTGCCATCAGTACGGGGGTTATGTTGAACGAGCAGTACTTC. This encodes CAISTGVMLNEQYF.